The 28 T cell receptor beta chains in this list originate from one sample, sequenced in a study of blood T cells in healthy people across ages. PCR was performed a second time for 7 to 11 cycles using a sample-barcoded 5' primer and a J-beta primer mix. TCRdb re-derived calls from the 5' RACE reads in MiXCR, one entry per CDR3 protein. The sample gives 1 million or so distinct CDR3 sequences, around 43% of which show up once; approximately 20% is in the top ten. Sequencing was performed on blood. Every receptor here comes from a woman aged 55-70 years in good health.

This clonotype was detected only once. The junction shows a germline mismatch at one end, possibly a read error. The CDR3 DNA follows: TGTGCCAGCAGTGAAGGACTTTCGTATGGCCACACCTTC. Translated: CASSEGLSYGHTF. The chain has TRBV2 and TRBJ1-2; D is unresolved. This CDR3 comprises 13 residues. Looked up from germline, CDR1 is SNHLY and CDR2 is FYNNEI.

The chain carries TRBV9 and TRBJ1-2, with D uncertain. This CDR3 has 13 residues. Per germline, CDR1 SGDLS and CDR2 YYNGEE. V was clipped by 4 bases and J by 5 bases, with 12 bases between them. CDR3 nucleotides: TGTGCCAGCAGCCCTCATATCGAATATGGCTACACCTTC. Amino acid sequence: CASSPHIEYGYTF.

J is TRBJ1-2 and V is TRBV29-1, with unresolved D. Germline V gene lookup returns CDR1 SQVTM and CDR2 ANQGSEA. The germline V and J ends were trimmed by 7 bases and 6 bases, with 9 bases remaining between them. This CDR3 has 10 residues. The CDR3 reads CSAGVDGYTF. The CDR3 DNA follows: TGCAGCGCCGGGGTCGATGGCTACACCTTC. Supplemented by reference TRBV29-1 and TRBJ1-2, the full variable domain reads SAVISQKPSRDICQRGTSLTIQCQVDSQVTMMFWYRQQPGQSLTLIATANQGSEATYESGFVIDKFPISRPNLTFSTLTVSNMSPEDSSIYLCSAGVDGYTFGSGTRLTVV.

CDR3 in DNA: TGCGCCAGCAGTGAGTCGATTGGTGCGGGAACGGATGAGCAGTTCTTC. Protein product: CASSESIGAGTDEQFF. The chain combines TRBV10-2 with TRBJ2-1; maybe TRBD2 (6 bases). The CDR3 has 16 residues. V shed 0 bases and J shed 8 bases, with 17 bases lying between them. CDR1 is WSHSY, CDR2 SAAADI, per germline.

The CDR3, as DNA: TGCAGTGCTAGAGAAGTAGCGGGAGACTCCTACGAGCAGTACTTC. This translates into CSAREVAGDSYEQYF. The chain uses TRBV20-1 and TRBJ2-7; 9 nucleotides line up with TRBD2. This CDR3 is 15 amino acids long. The germline V gene encodes CDR1 DFQATT and CDR2 SNEGSKA (reference sequence). The trim removed 0 bases at V and 0 bases at J, leaving 3 bases unmatched.

Concerning this clonotype: Mismatch with germline at one junction end may stem from a read error. J is TRBJ2-3 and V is TRBV20-1, with 7 bases that match TRBD1. CDR3 size: 14 residues. Germline loops: CDR1 DFQATT, CDR2 SNEGSKA (reference sequence). The CDR3 reads CGARGDRGTDTQYF. The DNA for the CDR3 is TGCGGTGCTAGAGGAGACAGGGGCACAGATACGCAGTATTTT.

This clonotype turned up a few times. The chain uses TRBV10-3 and TRBJ2-1; possibly TRBD2 for D (6 bases). Germline lookup yields CDR1 ENHRY and CDR2 SYGVKD. The CDR3 covers 17 residues. Trimming took 6 bases from V and 4 from J, leaving 22 bases between them. The CDR3 is CAISKTAAGRSYNEQFF. For the CDR3, the DNA is TGTGCCATCAGCAAGACGGCCGCGGGACGGAGTTACAATGAGCAGTTCTTC.

This rearrangement joins TRBV5-1 to TRBJ2-7; the D gene is possibly TRBD2 (6 bases). V gave up 0 bases and J gave up 4 bases, with 17 bases separating them. The V gene's germline CDR1 is SGHRS and CDR2 YFSETQ. The CDR3 loop spans 16 amino acids. The CDR3 DNA reads TGCGCCAGCAGCTTGGCCTCGGTAGGGAGCGGGTACGAGCAGTACTTC. Translated: CASSLASVGSGYEQYF. The variable domain in full, completed from reference TRBV5-1 and TRBJ2-7, reads KAGVTQTPRYLIKTRGQQVTLSCSPISGHRSVSWYQQTPGQGLQFLFEYFSETQRNKGNFPGRFSGRQFSNSRSEMNVSTLELGDSALYLCASSLASVGSGYEQYFGPGTRLTVT.

This sequence joins TRBV9 and TRBJ2-7; D is tentatively TRBD1 or TRBD2 (6 bases each). Germline V CDR1 and CDR2: SGDLS, YYNGEE. This CDR3 contains 14 residues. V was shortened by 0 bases and J by 7 bases, with 14 bases between the two germline ends. The CDR3 protein is CASSVAPGAGEQYF. The DNA of the CDR3 is TGTGCCAGCAGCGTAGCTCCGGGGGCAGGGGAGCAGTACTTC. Full variable domain (remainder filled in from reference TRBV9 and TRBJ2-7): DSGVTQTPKHLITATGQRVTLRCSPRSGDLSVYWYQQSLDQGLQFLIQYYNGEERAKGNILERFSAQQFPDLHSELNLSSLELGDSALYFCASSVAPGAGEQYFGPGTRLTVT.

With regard to this clonotype: The junction departs from germline at one end; a sequencing error may be responsible. This chain joins TRBV20-1 and TRBJ1-2; D unclear. The germline gives CDR1 DFQATT, CDR2 SNEGSKA (reference sequence). There are 14 residues in the CDR3. CDR3 sequence (DNA): TGCAGTGCTAGCCCGCCCGGGTTCTCCTATGGTTACACCTTC. It encodes CSASPPGFSYGYTF.

V usage is TRBV3-1 and J usage is TRBJ2-3; tentative D call: TRBD2 (5 bases). The CDR3 loop spans 11 amino acids. V lost 3 bases, J lost 11 bases, and 9 bases lay in between. CDR1 is LGHDT, CDR2 YNNKEL, per germline (reference sequence). CDR3 nucleotides: TGTGCCAGCAGCCAGGGAGAGATGCAGTATTTT. Translating it yields CASSQGEMQYF.

The sample holds a few counts of this clonotype. The junction and the germline gene differ at one end; a read error may be behind it. The chain employs TRBV7-8 and TRBJ2-3; TRBD2 matches 11 bases. CDR3 length: 17 amino acids. Per germline, CDR1 SGHVS and CDR2 FQNEAQ. CDR3 in amino acids: CASRLAGGPLGTDTQYF. CDR3 DNA: TGTGCCAGCAGGTTAGCGGGAGGGCCTCTCGGCACAGATACGCAGTATTTT.

V is TRBV20-1 and J is TRBJ2-7; D is unclear. V lost 5 bases to trimming and J lost 9 bases, with 14 bases between them. The CDR3 runs 11 residues. CDR1 is DFQATT, CDR2 SNEGSKA, per germline (reference sequence). The CDR3 protein is CSAPQTGAQYF. Written as DNA, the CDR3 is TGCAGTGCTCCACAGACTGGCGCGCAGTACTTC.

The gene calls are TRBV5-1 and TRBJ2-4; D possibly corresponds to TRBD2 (5 bases). The end of the DNA fits TRBJ2-7 better, so the J call may be wrong. The V gene's germline CDR1 is SGHRS and CDR2 YFSETQ. This CDR3 is built from 17 residues. The CDR3 here is CASSLGGGLATLYEQYF. CDR3 DNA sequence: TGCGCCAGCAGCTTGGGTGGCGGGCTAGCTACCCTTTACGAGCAGTACTTC.

This rearrangement joins TRBV20-1 to TRBJ2-3; TRBD2 agrees at 15 bases. Germline lookup yields CDR1 DFQATT and CDR2 SNEGSKA (reference sequence). V trimming: 6 bases; J trimming: 0 bases; junction bases outside the gene matches: 13. The CDR3 has 19 amino acids. For the CDR3, the DNA is TGCAGTGCCATTTCGGGACTAGCGGGAGGTGGGCCTAGCACAGATACGCAGTATTTT. Its protein product is CSAISGLAGGGPSTDTQYF.

This clonotype was detected ten times or more. V and J are TRBV5-6 and TRBJ2-7; D is possibly TRBD1 (6 bases). Per germline, CDR1 SGHDT and CDR2 YYEEEE. The CDR3 covers 14 residues. Trimming took 4 bases from V and 3 from J, leaving 14 bases between them. DNA for the CDR3: TGTGCCAGCAGCCTACTGGACAGAGTCTACGAGCAGTACTTC. Translation gives CASSLLDRVYEQYF. Based on the CDR3 plus reference TRBV5-6 and TRBJ2-7, the full variable domain is DAGVTQSPTHLIKTRGQQVTLRCSPKSGHDTVSWYQQALGQGPQFIFQYYEEEERQRGNFPDRFSGHQFPNYSSELNVNALLLGDSALYLCASSLLDRVYEQYFGPGTRLTVT.

This chain connects TRBV30 to TRBJ1-1, with D uncertain. Trimming cost V 5 bases and J 3 bases, with 16 bases left between them. This CDR3 comprises 14 residues. Per the germline V gene, CDR1 is GTSNPN and CDR2 is SVGIG (reference sequence). Here the CDR3 reads CAWSTTDRDTEAFF. Written as DNA, the CDR3 is TGTGCCTGGTCTACGACCGACCGGGACACTGAAGCTTTCTTT.

This chain joins TRBV27 and TRBJ2-2; 7 nucleotides align to TRBD1. The V and J ends lost 8 bases and 0 bases, in that order; junction bases with no gene match: 9. Per germline, CDR1 MNHEY and CDR2 SMNVEV (reference sequence). The CDR3 is 16 residues long. The CDR3 bases are TGTGCCAGCTCCAATCCGGGACAGACGAACACCGGGGAGCTGTTTTTT. Amino acids: CASSNPGQTNTGELFF.

The V and J genes are TRBV5-4 and TRBJ2-7, with D hard to call. V was cut by 3 bases and J by 3 bases, with 13 bases left in between. The length of the CDR3 is 14 residues. Germline CDR1 is SGHNT and CDR2 is YYREEE (reference sequence). Written as DNA, the CDR3 is TGTGCCAGCAGCTCGATAGGACCGAACTACGAGCAGTACTTC. As protein: CASSSIGPNYEQYF.

This chain connects TRBV27 to TRBJ2-5, with 8 bases matching TRBD1. The CDR3 has 13 amino acids. CDR1 MNHEY and CDR2 SMNVEV come from the germline V gene (reference sequence). V lost 10 bases and J lost 4; bases outside the gene matches: 8. CDR3 loop: CATKPQGVETQYF. The DNA for the CDR3 is TGTGCCACGAAACCACAGGGGGTAGAGACCCAGTACTTC.

The chain has TRBV6-4 and TRBJ2-6; either TRBD1 or TRBD2 may fit D (5 bases each). Trimming pared 10 bases from V and 0 bases from J, leaving 16 bases between. Looked up from germline, CDR1 is MRHNA and CDR2 is SNTAGT. The CDR3 has 16 residues. CDR3 amino acids: CAILPGRSSGANVLTF. CDR3 sequence (DNA): TGTGCCATCCTGCCGGGACGAAGCTCTGGGGCCAACGTCCTGACTTTC.

This clonotype was detected only a few times. The genes are TRBV28 and TRBJ2-4, with a weak D call TRBD2 (5 bases). V was pared by 6 bases and J by 1 base, with 13 bases between. Germline V CDR1 and CDR2: MDHEN, SYDVKM. The CDR3 contains 15 residues. The CDR3 loop is CASSSFGEAKNIQYF. CDR3 DNA: TGTGCCAGCAGCTCTTTCGGGGAGGCCAAAAACATTCAGTACTTC. The full variable domain, its missing parts supplied by reference TRBV28 and TRBJ2-4, is DVKVTQSSRYLVKRTGEKVFLECVQDMDHENMFWYRQDPGLGLRLIYFSYDVKMKEKGDIPEGYSVSREKKERFSLILESASTNQTSMYLCASSSFGEAKNIQYFGAGTRLSVL.

This chain joins TRBV7-6 and TRBJ1-2; D is possibly TRBD1 (5 bases). V lost 5 bases, J lost 1 base, and 14 bases lay in between. CDR1 and CDR2 from the germline V gene are SGHVS and FNYEAQ. The CDR3 has 15 residues. CDR3 residues: CASSRLEQGNYGYTF. The DNA of the CDR3 is TGTGCCAGCAGCCGCCTCGAGCAGGGTAACTATGGCTACACCTTC. The complete variable domain, with remaining parts taken from reference TRBV7-6 and TRBJ1-2, reads GAGVSQSPRYKVTKRGQDVALRCDPISGHVSLYWYRQALGQGPEFLTYFNYEAQQDKSGLPNDRFSAERPEGSISTLTIQRTEQRDSAMYRCASSRLEQGNYGYTFGSGTRLTVV.

This chain joins TRBV3-1 and TRBJ1-5, with D perhaps matching TRBD1 (5 bases). Trimming cost V 0 bases and J 7 bases, with 10 bases left between them. CDR3 size: 14 residues. The germline V gene encodes CDR1 LGHDT and CDR2 YNNKEL (reference sequence). This CDR3 reads CASSQEGVSQPQHF. In DNA form, the CDR3 reads TGTGCCAGCAGCCAAGAAGGGGTATCACAGCCCCAGCATTTT.

The chain has TRBV28 and TRBJ1-5, with no clear D. Between the trimmed V and J ends, which lost 3 bases and 3 bases, there was a span of 12 bases. Germline V gene sequence: CDR1 MDHEN, CDR2 SYDVKM. CDR3 length: 15 amino acids. The CDR3 DNA sequence: TGTGCCAGCAGTTTCTTTGCAGTAGCCAATCAGCCCCAGCATTTT. Its translation is CASSFFAVANQPQHF.

In regard to this clonotype: This may arise from a read error, as a much more abundant clone is one base away. This chain connects TRBV29-1 to TRBJ2-3, with 11 nucleotides matching TRBD2. From germline, CDR1 is SQVTM and CDR2 ANQGSEA. CDR3 length: 16 amino acids. CDR3 sequence: CSVEDARLAGLYTRYF. CDR3 DNA: TGCAGCGTTGAAGATGCTCGACTAGCGGGACTATATACGCGGTATTTT.

J is TRBJ2-1 and V is TRBV29-1, with TRBD2 identical over 9 bases. V lost 3 bases and J lost 7; bases outside the gene matches: 7. The CDR3 sequence is 14 residues long. Germline loops: CDR1 SQVTM, CDR2 ANQGSEA. The DNA of the CDR3 is TGCAGCGTTGATGGCCTAGCGGGAAAGAATGAGCAGTTCTTC. Translated: CSVDGLAGKNEQFF.

This clonotype is a singleton in its sample. This chain uses TRBV27 with TRBJ1-1, with 7 bases aligning to TRBD1. Germline CDR1 and CDR2: MNHEY and SMNVEV (reference sequence). CDR3 length: 14 residues. The ends lost 0 bases at V and 7 bases at J; junction bases unmatched: 5. As DNA, the CDR3 is TGTGCCAGCAGTTTATCGGCAGGGGGGCGTGAAGCTTTCTTT. It yields the protein CASSLSAGGREAFF.